These 29 T cell receptor beta chains were all obtained from the same sample, sequenced in a study of regulatory T cells in long-lasting Graves disease. Arm-PCR with iRepertoire HTBI primers amplified the CDR3 regions for these TCR beta libraries. TCRdb used MiXCR to reprocess the multiplex PCR reads, holding one entry per CDR3 protein. Of 350,000 to 500,000 distinct CDR3 sequences in the sample, over 20% are singletons; the top ten hold 14%. Time point here: persistent/refractory GD, antithyroid drugs over 5 years with positive TRAb. RNA extracted from PBMCs served as the sequencing template. The sample consisted of peripheral blood mononuclear cells (PBMCs), taken when the disease was refractory, from a patient treated with antithyroid drugs. Source of these receptors: a female donor with Graves disease.

Concerning this clonotype itself: It may be a read error: a sequence one base away is much more abundant. The chain joins TRBV20-1 to TRBJ2-2; D may match TRBD1 or TRBD2 (6 bases each). V was clipped by 8 bases and J by 1 base, with 14 bases between them. The germline gives CDR1 DFQATT, CDR2 SNEGSKA (reference sequence). The CDR3 loop spans 14 amino acids. The CDR3, as DNA: TGCAGTACTGGGGGGACATTGAACACCGGGGAGCTGTTTTTT. Protein sequence: CSTGGTLNTGELFF.

The chain employs TRBV20-1 and TRBJ2-1, with TRBD2 matching 11 bases. This CDR3 has 14 amino acids. The V and J ends lost 6 bases and 5 bases, in that order; junction bases with no gene match: 6. The V gene's germline CDR1 is DFQATT and CDR2 SNEGSKA (reference sequence). CDR3 coding DNA: TGCAGTGCGTCTAGCGGGAGGTCTGACAATGAGCAGTTCTTC. It codes for CSASSGRSDNEQFF.

This clonotype was observed a handful of times. The CDR3 loop reads CASSGGLNSPLHF. CDR3 nucleotide sequence: TGCGCCAGCAGCGGCGGCCTTAATTCACCCCTCCACTTT. V usage is TRBV4-1 and J usage is TRBJ1-6; no clear D. CDR1 and CDR2 (germline): MGHRA, YSYEKL. The CDR3 loop spans 13 amino acids. Trimming pared 5 bases from V and 6 bases from J, leaving 8 bases between.

This clonotype came up a few times. The CDR3 DNA sequence: TGTGCCAGTAGTATAGACAGGGTTGCCGGGGAGCTGTTTTTT. Translated, it gives CASSIDRVAGELFF. The V call is TRBV19, the J call TRBJ2-2, with a possible D match to TRBD1 (5 bases). In germline, CDR1 is LNHDA, CDR2 SQIVND (reference sequence). The CDR3 runs 14 residues. The V end lost 0 bases, the J end lost 6 bases, and 8 bases lay between the germline ends.

This clonotype was detected many times. The genes are TRBV6-1 and TRBJ2-7; 13 positions match TRBD2. V was clipped by 6 bases and J by 7 bases; unmatched bases: 6. The germline gives CDR1 MNHNS, CDR2 SASEGT. This CDR3 is built from 14 residues. CDR3 residues: CASRGTSGTGEQYF. The CDR3, as DNA: TGTGCCAGCAGAGGGACTAGCGGGACGGGGGAGCAGTACTTC.

At least ten counts were recorded for this clonotype. This chain joins TRBV3-1 and TRBJ2-7; D ambiguous. With 0 bases removed from V and 4 bases from J, the gap between germline ends came to 7 bases. The CDR3 covers 13 residues. Per germline, CDR1 LGHDT and CDR2 YNNKEL (reference sequence). The CDR3 is CASSQDRIYEQYF. The CDR3 nucleotides read TGTGCCAGCAGCCAAGATCGGATATACGAGCAGTACTTC.

At least ten counts were recorded for this clonotype. The rearrangement uses TRBV27 and TRBJ2-7, with 8 nucleotides matching TRBD2. The CDR3 covers 14 residues. Germline V gene data show CDR1 as MNHEY and CDR2 as SMNVEV (reference sequence). Trimming at V came to 4 bases and at J to 3 bases, leaving 5 bases not matched to a gene. CDR3: CASSSGLAVYEQYF. DNA of the CDR3: TGTGCCAGCAGTTCCGGACTAGCTGTCTACGAGCAGTACTTC.

The sample holds a few counts of this clonotype. The chain recombines TRBV20-1 with TRBJ2-7, with D unresolved. The CDR3 is made up of 13 amino acids. Germline CDR1 reads DFQATT; CDR2 reads SNEGSKA (reference sequence). Trimming stripped 5 bases from V and 5 bases from J, with 16 bases between. The DNA of the CDR3 is TGCAGTGCTCCTTACCCGGGTCGAGACGAGCAGTACTTC. Translation: CSAPYPGRDEQYF.

This clonotype showed up many times. The V gene is TRBV27, the J gene TRBJ2-5; no clear D gene. The CDR3 spans 10 residues. Trimming took 10 bases from V and 5 from J, leaving 8 bases between them. CDR1 and CDR2 (germline): MNHEY, SMNVEV (reference sequence). The CDR3 nucleotides are TGTGCCACTGGGGTGGAGACCCAGTACTTC. Protein product: CATGVETQYF.

This clonotype was counted ten times or more. The V and J genes are TRBV11-2 and TRBJ2-2; 8 bases align to TRBD1. The CDR3 sequence is 16 residues long. Germline CDR1 and CDR2: SGHAT and FQNNGV. The V segment lost 1 base and the J segment 3 bases; nucleotides outside the gene matches: 4. The CDR3 spells CASSLAGTGHTGELFF. In nucleotides, the CDR3 is TGTGCCAGCAGCTTAGCCGGGACAGGTCACACCGGGGAGCTGTTTTTT. Drawing the rest from reference TRBV11-2 and TRBJ2-2, the complete variable domain is EAGVAQSPRYKIIEKRQSVAFWCNPISGHATLYWYQQILGQGPKLLIQFQNNGVVDDSQLPKDRFSAERLKGVDSTLKIQPAKLEDSAVYLCASSLAGTGHTGELFFGEGSRLTVL.

The V call is TRBV28, the J call TRBJ1-3, with D possibly being TRBD1 (5 bases). The ends were cut back, 6 bases at V and 1 base at J, with 13 bases in the middle. The CDR3 has 15 amino acids. CDR1 and CDR2 (germline): MDHEN, SYDVKM. The CDR3 DNA is TGTGCCAGCAGATATACAAGACAGTCTGGAAACACCATATATTTT. It codes for CASRYTRQSGNTIYF.

The rearrangement joins TRBV13 to TRBJ2-7; TRBD2 agrees at 8 bases. Germline V gene lookup returns CDR1 PRHDT and CDR2 FYEKMQ (reference sequence). The junction had 11 bases not matched to a gene; V was cut back by 5 bases and J by 5 bases. There are 15 residues in the CDR3. The CDR3 DNA is TGTGCCAGCAGCCCCGCAGGGACTAGGGGCAACGAGCAGTACTTC. The encoded protein is CASSPAGTRGNEQYF.

This clonotype came up many times. The gene calls are TRBV20-1 and TRBJ2-5; D unclear. The germline CDR1 and CDR2 sequences are DFQATT and SNEGSKA (reference sequence). The V end lost 5 bases, the J end lost 5 bases, and 21 bases lay between the germline ends. The CDR3 covers 15 residues. The DNA of the CDR3 is TGCAGTGCTCATTCGATAGGCTCGGGTCTGGAGACCCAGTACTTC. It specifies CSAHSIGSGLETQYF.

This clonotype was seen more than once but under ten times. The chain uses TRBV28 and TRBJ2-1; the match to TRBD2 covers 13 bases. The CDR3 loop spans 16 amino acids. J gave up 6 bases and V 2 bases, and 4 bases lay outside the gene matches. Per the germline V gene, CDR1 is MDHEN and CDR2 is SYDVKM. The CDR3 coding sequence is TGTGCCAGCAGTTTAAGGGGACTAGCGGGACTCAATGAGCAGTTCTTC. This gives the protein CASSLRGLAGLNEQFF.

This clonotype was seen only a few times. This chain joins TRBV12-3 or TRBV12-4 and TRBJ2-3, with TRBD1 matching over 8 bases. After removal of 6 bases from V and 3 bases from J, the junction contained 5 bases not matched to a gene. The CDR3 loop spans 14 amino acids. The CDR3 region is CASRGQGVTDTQYF. The DNA for the CDR3 is TGTGCCAGCAGAGGACAGGGAGTGACAGATACGCAGTATTTT.

This clonotype appeared many times. The V call is TRBV27, the J call TRBJ2-5; D perhaps matches TRBD1 (5 bases). The CDR3 runs 15 residues. Germline CDR1 MNHEY, CDR2 SMNVEV (reference sequence). Trimming pared 0 bases from V and 5 bases from J, leaving 13 bases between. CDR3 DNA sequence: TGTGCCAGCAGTTTATCGGGGCCAGGGCTGGAGACCCAGTACTTC. Translation gives CASSLSGPGLETQYF.

This clonotype was seen ten or more times. This chain joins TRBV20-1 and TRBJ1-1; unclear D gene. The germline V gene encodes CDR1 DFQATT and CDR2 SNEGSKA (reference sequence). The CDR3 contains 12 residues. Trimming took 5 bases from V and 6 from J, leaving 13 bases between them. CDR3 nucleotide sequence: TGCAGTGCTTCACTACTCATCGCTGAAGCTTTCTTT. As protein: CSASLLIAEAFF.

This clonotype came up many times. This chain joins TRBV28 and TRBJ1-5, with TRBD1 as a possible D gene (5 bases). The germline CDR1 and CDR2 sequences are MDHEN and SYDVKM. The CDR3 is 13 residues long. Trimming cost V 3 bases and J 7 bases, with 10 bases left between them. DNA for the CDR3: TGTGCCAGCAGTTTCGGGGCAGAACAGCCCCAGCATTTT. Its protein is CASSFGAEQPQHF.

This clonotype appeared a single time. The V call is TRBV5-1, the J call TRBJ2-5; 10 nucleotides align to TRBD1. Per the germline V gene, CDR1 is SGHRS and CDR2 is YFSETQ. This CDR3 region has 16 residues. Losses at the gene ends were 4 bases for V and 1 base for J; bases not matched to a gene: 7. CDR3 bases: TGCGCCAGCAGCCTGGACAGGGGGTACATCCAAGAGACCCAGTACTTC. Translation: CASSLDRGYIQETQYF.

This clonotype appeared many times. The chain links TRBV12-3 or TRBV12-4 to TRBJ1-3; D is ambiguous. Trimming removed 3 bases from V and 4 bases from J, with 7 bases in between. The CDR3 loop spans 13 amino acids. The CDR3 here is CASSLGDGNTIYF. The CDR3 nucleotides are TGTGCCAGCAGTTTGGGTGACGGAAACACCATATATTTT.

This chain links TRBV12-3 or TRBV12-4 with TRBJ1-1, with TRBD1 identical over 9 bases. The CDR3 contains 13 residues. J was trimmed by 0 bases and V by 10 bases; bases with no gene match: 3. The CDR3 reads CATGQGLNTEAFF. The DNA of the CDR3 is TGTGCCACCGGACAGGGGTTGAACACTGAAGCTTTCTTT.

This chain connects TRBV7-2 to TRBJ2-7, with 7 nucleotides matching TRBD1. The CDR3 spans 14 residues. Unmatched junction bases numbered 7, after V lost 5 bases and J lost 3 bases. Germline-derived CDR1 and CDR2 are SGHTA and FQGNSA. The CDR3 coding sequence is TGTGCCAGCAGCCGAACGGGACAGTTCTACGAGCAGTACTTC. Protein sequence: CASSRTGQFYEQYF. Complete variable domain (other parts from reference TRBV7-2 and TRBJ2-7): GAGVSQSPSNKVTEKGKDVELRCDPISGHTALYWYRQSLGQGLEFLIYFQGNSAPDKSGLPSDRFSAERTGGSVSTLTIQRTQQEDSAVYLCASSRTGQFYEQYFGPGTRLTVT.

CDR3 nucleotide sequence: TGTGCCAGCAGTAACGGGAGTGGAATAGATGAGCAGTTCTTC. This sequence encodes CASSNGSGIDEQFF. V is TRBV6-4 and J is TRBJ2-1, with D perhaps TRBD2 (6 bases). Trimming left V 5 bases short and J 8 bases short, with 16 bases between. Germline values: CDR1 MRHNA, CDR2 SNTAGT. The CDR3 covers 14 residues.

Notes on this clonotype: Given a much more abundant clone one base away, this may be a read error. Lacking the conserved final phenylalanine or tryptophan, this CDR3 likely reflects a read error. This sequence joins TRBV6-9 and TRBJ1-5, with D hard to call. In germline, CDR1 is MNHGY, CDR2 SVAAGI. The CDR3 contains 15 residues. V lost 3 bases and J lost 0, with 9 bases in between. CDR3 nucleotides: TGTGCCAGCAGTTACGTGAGTGGTAGCAATCAGCCCCAGCATCTT. It specifies CASSYVSGSNQPQHL.

In regard to this clonotype: A read error may be the cause here, since a much bigger clone is one base away. The rearrangement uses TRBV28 and TRBJ2-7; a possible D gene is TRBD1 (5 bases). The CDR3 consists of 15 residues. From germline, CDR1 is MDHEN and CDR2 SYDVKM. CDR3 bases: TGTGCCTGCAGTTTGGGTAGGCAGGGCTACTACGAGCAGTACTTC. Amino acid sequence: CACSLGRQGYYEQYF.

This clonotype was seen at least ten times. V is TRBV10-1 and J is TRBJ2-7, with 10 bases aligning to TRBD2. V gave up 4 bases and J gave up 0 bases; unmatched junction bases: 3. Germline V gene lookup returns CDR1 WNHNN and CDR2 SYGVQD (reference sequence). The CDR3 length is 15 residues. CDR3 nucleotides: TGCGCCAGCAGTGCGACTAGCGGGCCCTCCTACGAGCAGTACTTC. Translation gives CASSATSGPSYEQYF.

The table lists this clonotype with a few counts. The chain has TRBV25-1 and TRBJ2-7, with 8 bases identical to TRBD1. In germline, CDR1 is MGHDK, CDR2 SYGVNS. V lost 4 bases and J lost 2; bases outside the gene matches: 7. This CDR3 contains 15 residues. The CDR3, as DNA: TGTGCCAGCAGTGGCCTCAGGGGGCTAACCTACGAGCAGTACTTC. Protein product: CASSGLRGLTYEQYF.

This clonotype showed up just once. A read error may be the cause here, since a much bigger clone is one base away. J is TRBJ1-1 and V is TRBV6-2 or TRBV6-3, with D possibly matching TRBD1 (5 bases). CDR3 length equals 12 residues. Looked up from germline, CDR1 is MNHEY and CDR2 is SVGEGT. V lost 5 bases to trimming and J lost 7 bases, with 11 bases between them. CDR3 amino acids: CASSESGIEAFF. In DNA, the CDR3 is TGTGCCAGCAGTGAATCAGGGATTGAAGCTTTCTTT.

This clonotype was counted ten times or more. This chain links TRBV25-1 with TRBJ2-2, with 8 bases aligning to TRBD1. Germline V lookup: CDR1 MGHDK, CDR2 SYGVNS. V dropped 5 bases and J dropped 4; count of bases not matched to a gene: 12. This CDR3 contains 17 residues. The DNA for the CDR3 is TGTGCCAGCAGTCGAATAGGCAGGGGGCAGGGCACCGGGGAGCTGTTTTTT. Protein sequence: CASSRIGRGQGTGELFF.